A selection of T cell receptor beta chains follows, all from one sample in a study of cytomegalovirus exposure and HLA in healthy donors. The repertoire was sequenced with immunoSEQ multiplex PCR; TCRdb's copy has only in-frame clones and lacks some. In the table there are approximately 160,000 clones, 85% to 90% of which are singletons. The source material was PBMCs. These receptors all stem from a woman aged 18-29 years in good health and CMV-seropositive. Both conserved end residues are part of each CDR3. D genes are given only for firm matches. Clone size is given for some rows only: seen once, a few or many times, or a class if the clone is expanded.

cdr3_length	clone_size	j_call	d_call	v_call	cdr3_aa	cdr3_nt
14	.	TRBJ2-1	TRBD2	TRBV5-1	CASYRGLAGAEQFF	TGCGCCAGCTACAGAGGGCTAGCGGGAGCTGAGCAGTTCTTC
18	.	TRBJ2-7	TRBD2	TRBV5-1	CASSLSPKTLAGTYEQYF	TGCGCCAGCAGCTTGTCACCAAAGACCTTAGCGGGAACCTACGAGCAGTACTTC
15	.	TRBJ2-7	TRBD2	TRBV7-9	CASSSMGRGNYEQYF	TGTGCCAGCAGCTCCATGGGGAGGGGCAACTACGAGCAGTACTTC
15	.	TRBJ2-7	TRBD2	TRBV5-4	CASSRTSGVSYEQYF	TGTGCCAGCAGCCGGACTAGCGGGGTCTCCTACGAGCAGTACTTC
15	.	TRBJ1-4	.	TRBV9	CASSAAGGALEKLFF	TGTGCCAGCAGCGCAGCTGGGGGGGCATTGGAAAAACTGTTTTTT
13	once	TRBJ2-7	.	TRBV29-1	CSVEGEWVGEQYF	TGCAGCGTTGAAGGGGAGTGGGTAGGCGAGCAGTACTTC
15	.	TRBJ1-4	.	TRBV28	CASRDFVGGNEKLFF	TGTGCCAGCAGAGACTTCGTAGGTGGGAATGAAAAACTGTTTTTT
15	.	TRBJ2-1	.	TRBV5-1	CASSEDTQGYNEQFF	TGCGCCAGCAGCGAAGACACTCAGGGGTACAATGAGCAGTTCTTC
15	few	TRBJ2-2	.	TRBV7-9	CASSPTRQNTGELFF	TGTGCCAGCAGCCCCACTAGACAGAACACCGGGGAGCTGTTTTTT
16	.	TRBJ2-1	.	TRBV11-2	CASSLEFMSSYNEQFF	TGTGCCAGCAGCTTAGAATTTATGAGCTCCTACAATGAGCAGTTCTTC
13	.	TRBJ1-1	.	TRBV7-6	CASSADTNTEAFF	TGTGCCAGCAGCGCGGACACGAACACTGAAGCTTTCTTT
16	.	TRBJ2-3	TRBD2	TRBV5-1	CASSFLVSGIKDTQYF	TGCGCCAGCAGCTTCTTGGTTAGCGGGATAAAAGATACGCAGTATTTT
13	.	TRBJ2-7	.	TRBV5-6	CASSLDVSYEQYF	TGTGCCAGCAGCTTGGATGTATCCTACGAGCAGTACTTC
18	.	TRBJ2-1	TRBD2	TRBV10-3	CAISESSGRGLAYNEQFF	TGTGCCATCAGTGAGTCTAGCGGGAGAGGTTTAGCCTACAATGAGCAGTTCTTC
15	.	TRBJ1-5	.	TRBV4-3	CASSQDLRVNQPQHF	TGCGCCAGCAGCCAAGATCTCAGGGTCAATCAGCCCCAGCATTTT
15	.	TRBJ1-1	.	TRBV9	CASSVGNRMSTEAFF	TGTGCCAGCAGCGTAGGGAACAGGATGAGCACTGAAGCTTTCTTT
15	.	TRBJ2-5	.	TRBV4-1	CASSQVPDRQETQYF	TGCGCCAGCAGCCAAGTTCCTGACAGACAAGAGACCCAGTACTTC
18	.	TRBJ2-2	TRBD1	TRBV27	CASSLYGTGAANTGELFF	TGTGCCAGCAGTTTATACGGGACAGGGGCCGCGAACACCGGGGAGCTGTTTTTT
17	.	TRBJ2-2	.	TRBV2	CASSESRLAENTGELFF	TGTGCCAGCAGTGAATCGCGGCTAGCAGAGAACACCGGGGAGCTGTTTTTT
14	few	TRBJ2-1	TRBD2	TRBV6-4	CASSRLAGRDEQFF	TGTGCCAGCAGCAGACTAGCGGGACGGGATGAGCAGTTCTTC
15	.	TRBJ2-5	TRBD2	TRBV27	CASSLSTSGRETQYF	TGTGCCAGCAGTTTATCGACTAGCGGGAGAGAGACCCAGTACTTC
15	.	TRBJ2-7	TRBD2	TRBV7-2	CASSARTSGTYEQYF	TGTGCCAGCAGTGCTCGGACTAGCGGCACCTACGAGCAGTACTTC